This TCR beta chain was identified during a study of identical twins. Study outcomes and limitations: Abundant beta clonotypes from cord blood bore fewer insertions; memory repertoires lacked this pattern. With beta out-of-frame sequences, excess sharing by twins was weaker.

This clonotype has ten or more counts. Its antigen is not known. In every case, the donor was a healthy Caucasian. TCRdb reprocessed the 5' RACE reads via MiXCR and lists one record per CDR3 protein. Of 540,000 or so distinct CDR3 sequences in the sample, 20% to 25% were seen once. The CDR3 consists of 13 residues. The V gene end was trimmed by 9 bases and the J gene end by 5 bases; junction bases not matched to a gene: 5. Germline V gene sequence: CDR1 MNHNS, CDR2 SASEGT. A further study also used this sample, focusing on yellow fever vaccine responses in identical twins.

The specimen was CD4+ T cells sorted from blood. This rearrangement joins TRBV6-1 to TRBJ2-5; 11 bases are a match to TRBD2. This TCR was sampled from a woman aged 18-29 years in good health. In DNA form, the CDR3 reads TGTGCCAGTAGCGGGGGGGCCCGTGAGACCCAGTACTTC. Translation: CASSGGARETQYF.